This T cell receptor (beta chain) was observed in a study of blood T cell repertoires in COVID-19. CDR3 length: 13 residues. The germline CDR1 and CDR2 sequences are GTSNPN and SVGIG (reference sequence). The germline V and J ends were trimmed by 2 bases and 0 bases, with 5 bases remaining between them. Repertoires were generated with immunoSEQ multiplex PCR, while TCRdb's copy carries only in-frame clones and drops some. The table lists about 250,000 clones, under 90% of them singletons, with roughly 1.7% in the top ten. Sequenced material: PBMCs or T cells enriched from blood (not recorded which). The clonotype was recovered from a middle-aged man who had recovered from COVID-19. The gene calls are TRBV30 and TRBJ1-3; D is undetermined. CDR3 amino acids: CAWSPVSGNTIYF. The CDR3 bases are TGTGCCTGGAGTCCAGTCTCTGGAAACACCATATATTTT.